This T cell receptor beta chain was recorded in a study of CD8 T cell repertoires and HIV-1 epitope variants. The data were produced by immunoSEQ multiplex PCR, yet TCRdb's version contains in-frame clones alone and is incomplete. The sample holds roughly 100,000 clones, just under 75% seen once. CDR3 size: 13 residues. V was trimmed by 4 bases and J by 8 bases, leaving 12 bases between them. The germline CDR1 and CDR2 sequences are KGHSH and LQKENI. This receptor was obtained from a male donor with HIV. The chain joins TRBV18 to TRBJ2-1; D may be TRBD1 or TRBD2 (5 bases each). Sequenced sample: uncultured baseline CD8+ T cells from peripheral blood mononuclear cells (PBMCs). In DNA, the CDR3 is TGTGCCAGCTCACGAGGGGATCGGGATGAGCAGTTCTTC. This gives the protein CASSRGDRDEQFF.